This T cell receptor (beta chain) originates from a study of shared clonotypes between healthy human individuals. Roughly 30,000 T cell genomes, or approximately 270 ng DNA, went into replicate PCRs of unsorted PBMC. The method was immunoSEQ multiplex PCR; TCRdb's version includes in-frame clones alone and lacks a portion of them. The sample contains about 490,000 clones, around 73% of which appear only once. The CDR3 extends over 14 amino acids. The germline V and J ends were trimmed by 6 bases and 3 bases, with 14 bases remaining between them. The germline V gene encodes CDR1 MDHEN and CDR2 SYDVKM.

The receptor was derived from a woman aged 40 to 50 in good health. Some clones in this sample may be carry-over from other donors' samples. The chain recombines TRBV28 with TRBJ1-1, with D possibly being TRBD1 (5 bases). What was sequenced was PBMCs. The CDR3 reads CASRPEGRHTEAFF. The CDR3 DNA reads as TGTGCCAGCAGGCCGGAGGGGCGCCACACTGAAGCTTTCTTT.